Listed below are T cell receptor beta chains from one sample, sequenced in a study of early T cells in non-severe SARS-CoV-2 infection. TCRdb itself ran the 5' RACE reads through MiXCR, one entry per CDR3 protein. The sample includes tens of thousands of distinct CDR3 sequences, roughly a sixth seen only once; the top ten take approximately 12%. The sequencing sample was made of whole blood. The receptors stem from an adult who was a healthcare worker with PCR-confirmed SARS-CoV-2 infection or an uninfected control (not recorded which). The CDR3 runs from the conserved cysteine through the conserved F or W. The D gene is left open where the match is weak. Some rows mark clone size as missing; the rest say once, few, many or name a class of expanded clone.

v_call,j_call,d_call,clone_size,cdr3_nt,cdr3_aa
TRBV7-9,TRBJ1-1,NA,NA,TGTGCCAGCAGCTCACACCAGAACACTGAAGCTTTCTTT,CASSSHQNTEAFF
TRBV18,TRBJ2-7,TRBD1,few,TGTGCCAGCTCACGGTCCGGGACAGCCTACGAGCAGTACTTC,CASSRSGTAYEQYF
TRBV10-3,TRBJ2-3,NA,NA,TGTGCCATCAGTGTAACGGCTACAGATACGCAGTATTTT,CAISVTATDTQYF
TRBV27,TRBJ2-6,NA,few,TGTGCCAGCAGTTTTTCCCCTGGGGCCAACGTCCTGACTTTC,CASSFSPGANVLTF
TRBV6-2/TRBV6-3,TRBJ2-1,TRBD2,few,TGTGCCAGCAGTTACTCCTTAGCGGGAGAGACGAGGAATGAGCAGTTCTTC,CASSYSLAGETRNEQFF
TRBV6-5,TRBJ1-6,NA,NA,TGTGCCAGCAGTTACTCCCTGAGGTCCTATAATTCACCCCTCCACTTT,CASSYSLRSYNSPLHF
TRBV7-2,TRBJ2-5,NA,few,TGTGCCAGCAGCCCCGGGACAAACCAAGAGACCCAGTACTTC,CASSPGTNQETQYF
TRBV7-2,TRBJ2-4,TRBD1,few,TGTGCCAGCAGCAAACAGACAGGGGGAGCCAAAAACATTCAGTACTTC,CASSKQTGGAKNIQYF
TRBV11-2,TRBJ2-3,NA,many,TGTGCCAGCAGCTCCTCCCGGGATACGCAGTATTTT,CASSSSRDTQYF
TRBV24-1,TRBJ2-5,NA,NA,TGTGCCACCAGTGAAAGTGAGACCCAGTACTTC,CATSESETQYF
TRBV6-5,TRBJ2-3,TRBD2,few,TGTGCCAGCGGGATAGCGGGGCCCACAGATACGCAGTATTTT,CASGIAGPTDTQYF
TRBV29-1,TRBJ2-7,NA,NA,TGCAGCGTTGGGAACAGGATTCCCTTCGAGCAGTACTTC,CSVGNRIPFEQYF
TRBV14,TRBJ2-1,TRBD2,NA,TGTGCCAGCAGCCAAGGGATCCTAGCGGGGGGCCGGAATGAGCAGTTCTTC,CASSQGILAGGRNEQFF
TRBV6-5,TRBJ1-1,NA,many,TGTGCCAGCAGTTACTCGAGGGCCTCGAACACTGAAGCTTTCTTT,CASSYSRASNTEAFF
TRBV7-2,TRBJ2-1,NA,NA,TGTGTCAGCAGCCCAGGCAAATACAATGAGCAGTTCTTC,CVSSPGKYNEQFF
TRBV20-1,TRBJ2-1,NA,NA,TGCAGTGCTAGAGATAGTCGTGCGGCGGGGACACACAATGAGCAGTTCTTC,CSARDSRAAGTHNEQFF
TRBV18,TRBJ2-1,TRBD1,NA,TGTGCCAGCTCACCACGAAGGGACAGGGGAGACAATGAGCAGTTCTTC,CASSPRRDRGDNEQFF
TRBV6-5,TRBJ1-1,NA,NA,TGTGCCACCAAAGAAGGGGGAGGGGAAGCTTTCTTT,CATKEGGGEAFF
TRBV7-6,TRBJ2-1,NA,NA,TGTGCCAGCAGCCCCCATGGGGGAATCGCCTACAATGAGCAGTTCTTC,CASSPHGGIAYNEQFF
TRBV20-1,TRBJ1-3,NA,few,TGCAGTGCTAGTAGGCAGTCCACAATTCGGAACACCATATATTTT,CSASRQSTIRNTIYF
TRBV11-3,TRBJ1-5,TRBD1,few,TGTGCCAGCATCCCGGACAGGCGCTATAGCAATCAGCCCCAGCATTTT,CASIPDRRYSNQPQHF
TRBV9,TRBJ2-1,NA,few,TGTGCCAGCAGCGTCACGGGAGTGAATGAGCAGTTCTTC,CASSVTGVNEQFF
TRBV28,TRBJ2-7,TRBD1,NA,TGTGCCAGCAGGCTTTGGGACAGGGTCCACGAGCAGTACTTC,CASRLWDRVHEQYF
TRBV28,TRBJ1-1,NA,NA,TGTGCCAGCAGCTCGACAGTTAACACTGAAGCTTTCTTT,CASSSTVNTEAFF
TRBV6-2/TRBV6-3,TRBJ2-1,TRBD2,many,TGTGCCAGCAGTTACAAAATCGGCGGGGGCTCCTACAATGAGCAGTTCTTC,CASSYKIGGGSYNEQFF
TRBV5-6,TRBJ2-7,NA,few,TGTGCCAGCAGAGGGGGAAGCGGGATCTCCTACGAGCAGTACTTC,CASRGGSGISYEQYF
TRBV10-2,TRBJ2-7,NA,few,TGCGCCAGCAGTGACGGGTCAGTTCCCTACGAGCAGTACTTC,CASSDGSVPYEQYF
TRBV11-2,TRBJ2-7,NA,NA,TGTGCCAGCACCTATTTAGGGGAGCAGTACTTC,CASTYLGEQYF
TRBV20-1,TRBJ2-6,TRBD1,NA,TGCAGTGCTAGAAGGGACAGGGTCGCTGGGGCCAACGTCCTGACTTTC,CSARRDRVAGANVLTF
TRBV18,TRBJ1-3,NA,NA,TGTGCCAGCTCACCTCCCGGGACCTTGAGCTCTGGAAACACCATATATTTT,CASSPPGTLSSGNTIYF
TRBV20-1,TRBJ2-1,NA,few,TGCAGTGCTAGAGAGTTCGGGGGCCGAGCCGAGCAGTTCTTC,CSAREFGGRAEQFF
TRBV29-1,TRBJ1-2,NA,many,TGCAGCGTCCCAGGGGCGGATGGCTACACCTTC,CSVPGADGYTF
TRBV5-1,TRBJ1-3,NA,few,TGCGCCAGCAGCCCAGGGCCGAGCTCTGGAAACACCATATATTTT,CASSPGPSSGNTIYF
TRBV21-1,TRBJ2-2,NA,few,TGTGCCAGCACTAAAGCCGGGACAGCAAACACCGGGGAGCTGTTTTTT,CASTKAGTANTGELFF
TRBV7-3,TRBJ2-3,TRBD2,few,TGTGCCAGCAGCCGAGCGGGGGGGCTTACAGATACGCAGTATTTT,CASSRAGGLTDTQYF
TRBV5-4,TRBJ2-2,TRBD1,many,TGTGCCAGCAGCCGAAGGACAGGCGCGAACACCGGGGAGCTGTTTTTT,CASSRRTGANTGELFF
TRBV25-1,TRBJ1-1,NA,NA,TGTGCCAGCAGTGAGGGACCGGGTAAAGCTTTCTTT,CASSEGPGKAFF
TRBV24-1,TRBJ2-1,TRBD2,many,TGTGCCACCAGTGATCCGACTAGCGGGAGATATGAGCAGTTCTTC,CATSDPTSGRYEQFF
TRBV14,TRBJ2-7,NA,NA,TGTGCCAGCAGGGGCGGGACCCCCTACGAGCAGTACTTC,CASRGGTPYEQYF
TRBV25-1,TRBJ1-1,NA,NA,TGTGCCAGCAGTGAATCCCCCCCGAACACTGAAGCTTTCTTT,CASSESPPNTEAFF
TRBV27,TRBJ1-6,NA,NA,TGTGCCAGCACCCAAAGGGGGTCTTCGGTTTCACCCCTCCACTTT,CASTQRGSSVSPLHF
TRBV10-1,TRBJ2-1,NA,few,TGCGCCAGCAGTGAGTCGACTTATGGCAGCTCCTACAATGAGCAGTTCTTC,CASSESTYGSSYNEQFF
TRBV15,TRBJ2-4,NA,many,TGTGCCACCAGCAGAGATTGGAGGGGAGCCAAAAACATTCAGTACTTC,CATSRDWRGAKNIQYF
TRBV5-1,TRBJ1-1,NA,many,TGCGCCAGCAGCCTTACCAGGACGGATGAAGCTTTCTTT,CASSLTRTDEAFF
TRBV11-2,TRBJ1-6,NA,few,TGTGCCAGCAGCTTACAGGGTCGTAGGTCACCCCTCCACTTT,CASSLQGRRSPLHF
TRBV2,TRBJ2-3,NA,NA,TGTGCCAGCAGTGAGTCGGGGGTCTCCACAGATACGCAGTATTTT,CASSESGVSTDTQYF
TRBV7-3,TRBJ2-6,TRBD1,NA,TGTGCCAGCAGCCCAAGAGGGGACAGCTACTCTGGGGCCAACGTCCTGACTTTC,CASSPRGDSYSGANVLTF
TRBV4-2,TRBJ2-7,TRBD1,few,TGTGCCAGCAGCCGAACGACAGGGATGTCGTCCTACGAGCAGTACTTC,CASSRTTGMSSYEQYF
TRBV5-6,TRBJ1-1,NA,NA,TGTGCCAGCAGCTTCGACCGGGGGCTCACTGAAGCTTTCTTT,CASSFDRGLTEAFF
TRBV4-3,TRBJ2-3,NA,many,TGCGCCAGCAGCCAAGGAGGGACTAGCACAGATACGCAGTATTTT,CASSQGGTSTDTQYF
TRBV24-1,TRBJ2-3,NA,NA,TGTGCCACCAGTGATTCAGGGCCCCATCGCACAGATACGCAGTATTTT,CATSDSGPHRTDTQYF
TRBV6-1,TRBJ1-6,NA,few,TGTGCCAGCAGTGAAGCGCTCAGCTCCTATAATTCACCCCTCCACTTT,CASSEALSSYNSPLHF
TRBV28,TRBJ1-2,TRBD1,many,TGTGCCAGCATTTCGACCGGGACAGGGAATGGCTACACCTTC,CASISTGTGNGYTF
TRBV30,TRBJ1-1,TRBD1,few,TGTGCCTGGAGAGCCCGGGACAGGGGAAACACTGAAGCTTTCTTT,CAWRARDRGNTEAFF
TRBV6-2/TRBV6-3,TRBJ2-3,TRBD2,once,TGTGCCAGCAGACTGACTAGCGCGGGAGATACGCAGTATTTT,CASRLTSAGDTQYF
TRBV27,TRBJ1-5,NA,few,TGTGCCAGCAGTTTATACGCCCAGGGTGATCAGCCCCAGCATTTT,CASSLYAQGDQPQHF
TRBV7-2,TRBJ2-1,TRBD2,few,TGTGCCAGCAGCTTAGGTGCCGGGAGGTCCTACAATGAGCAGTTCTTC,CASSLGAGRSYNEQFF
TRBV4-1,TRBJ2-3,NA,few,TGCGCCAGCAGCTCGTTAGTAGATACGCAGTATTTT,CASSSLVDTQYF
TRBV20-1,TRBJ1-2,TRBD1,few,TGCAGTGCCGACAGGGGAGATGGCTACACCTTC,CSADRGDGYTF